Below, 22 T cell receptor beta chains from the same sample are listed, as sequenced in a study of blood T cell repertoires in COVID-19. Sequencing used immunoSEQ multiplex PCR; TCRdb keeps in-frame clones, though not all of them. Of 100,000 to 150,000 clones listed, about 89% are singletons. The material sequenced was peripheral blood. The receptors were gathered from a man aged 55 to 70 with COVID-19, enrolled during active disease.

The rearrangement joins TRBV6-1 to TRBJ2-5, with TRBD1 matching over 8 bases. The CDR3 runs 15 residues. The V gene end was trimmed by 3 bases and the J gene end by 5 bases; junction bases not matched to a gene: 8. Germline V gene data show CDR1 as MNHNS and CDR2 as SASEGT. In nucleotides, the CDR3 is TGTGCCAGCAGTGACAACAGGGGGTATGAGGAGACCCAGTACTTC. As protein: CASSDNRGYEETQYF.

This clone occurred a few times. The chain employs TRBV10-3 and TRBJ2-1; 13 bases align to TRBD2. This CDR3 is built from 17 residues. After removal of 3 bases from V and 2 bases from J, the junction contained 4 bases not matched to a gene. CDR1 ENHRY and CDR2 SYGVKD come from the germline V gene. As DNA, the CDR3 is TGTGCCATCAGTGAAACTAGCGGGGGGGCGGCCTACAATGAGCAGTTCTTC. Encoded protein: CAISETSGGAAYNEQFF.

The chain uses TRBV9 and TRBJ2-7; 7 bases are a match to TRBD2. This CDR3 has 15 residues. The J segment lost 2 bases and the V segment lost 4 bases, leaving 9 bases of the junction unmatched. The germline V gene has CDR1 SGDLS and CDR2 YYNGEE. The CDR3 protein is CASSPRGEVAYEQYF. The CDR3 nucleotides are TGTGCCAGCAGCCCCCGGGGGGAGGTAGCCTACGAGCAGTACTTC.

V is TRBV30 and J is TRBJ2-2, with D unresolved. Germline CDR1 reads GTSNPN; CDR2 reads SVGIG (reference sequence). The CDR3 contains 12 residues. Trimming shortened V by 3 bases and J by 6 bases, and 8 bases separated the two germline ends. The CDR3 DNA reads TGTGCCTGGAGCCCGCGTCCCGGGGAGCTGTTTTTT. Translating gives CAWSPRPGELFF.

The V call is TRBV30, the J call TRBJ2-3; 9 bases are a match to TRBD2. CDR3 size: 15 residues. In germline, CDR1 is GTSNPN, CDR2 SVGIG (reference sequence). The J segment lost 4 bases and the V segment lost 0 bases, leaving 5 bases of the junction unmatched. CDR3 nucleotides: TGTGCCTGGAGTGTACGGCGGGGGGGAGCAGATACGCAGTATTTT. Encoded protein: CAWSVRRGGADTQYF.

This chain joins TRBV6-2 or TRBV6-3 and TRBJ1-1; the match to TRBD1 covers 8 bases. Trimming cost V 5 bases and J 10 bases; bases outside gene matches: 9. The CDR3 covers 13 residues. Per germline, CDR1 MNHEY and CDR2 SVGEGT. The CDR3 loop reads CASSEIGQGTAFF. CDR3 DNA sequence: TGTGCCAGCAGTGAGATAGGACAGGGCACAGCTTTCTTT.

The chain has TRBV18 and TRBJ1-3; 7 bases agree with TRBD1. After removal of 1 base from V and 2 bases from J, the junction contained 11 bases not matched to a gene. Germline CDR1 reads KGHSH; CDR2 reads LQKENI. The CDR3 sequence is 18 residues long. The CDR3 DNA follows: TGTGCCAGCTCACCACAAGAACAGGGGCTGCATACTGGAAACACCATATATTTT. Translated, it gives CASSPQEQGLHTGNTIYF.

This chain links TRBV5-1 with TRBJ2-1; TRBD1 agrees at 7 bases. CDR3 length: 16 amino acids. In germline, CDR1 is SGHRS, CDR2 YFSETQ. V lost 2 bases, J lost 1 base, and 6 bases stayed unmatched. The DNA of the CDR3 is TGCGCCAGCAGCTTCACCGGGACAGAATCCTACAATGAGCAGTTCTTC. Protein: CASSFTGTESYNEQFF.

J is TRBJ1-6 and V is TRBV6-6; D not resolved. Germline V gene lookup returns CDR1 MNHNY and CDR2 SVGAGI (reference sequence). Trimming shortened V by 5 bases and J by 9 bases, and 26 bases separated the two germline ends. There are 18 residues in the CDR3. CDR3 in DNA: TGTGCCAGCAGTCTTTCTCCGTTCCGGGGAGTCGACGGTTCACCCCTCCACTTT. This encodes CASSLSPFRGVDGSPLHF.

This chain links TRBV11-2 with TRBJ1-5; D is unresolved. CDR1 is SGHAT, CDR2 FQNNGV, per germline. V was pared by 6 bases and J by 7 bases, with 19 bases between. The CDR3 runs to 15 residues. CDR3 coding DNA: TGTGCCAGCAGTTCGGGTACTCCGGGGATCCAGCCCCAGCATTTT. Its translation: CASSSGTPGIQPQHF.

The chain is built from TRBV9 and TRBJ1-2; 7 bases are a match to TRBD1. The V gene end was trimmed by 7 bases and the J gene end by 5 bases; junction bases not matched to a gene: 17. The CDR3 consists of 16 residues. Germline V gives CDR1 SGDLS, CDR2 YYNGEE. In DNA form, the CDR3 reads TGTGCCAGCCTTTCCGGGACAGCGGCTTTCGGATATGGCTACACCTTC. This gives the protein CASLSGTAAFGYGYTF.

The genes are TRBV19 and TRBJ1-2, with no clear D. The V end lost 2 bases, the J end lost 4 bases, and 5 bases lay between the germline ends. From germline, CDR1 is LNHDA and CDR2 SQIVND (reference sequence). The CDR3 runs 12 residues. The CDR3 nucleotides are TGTGCCAGTAGTATATTGGCCTATGGCTACACCTTC. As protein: CASSILAYGYTF.

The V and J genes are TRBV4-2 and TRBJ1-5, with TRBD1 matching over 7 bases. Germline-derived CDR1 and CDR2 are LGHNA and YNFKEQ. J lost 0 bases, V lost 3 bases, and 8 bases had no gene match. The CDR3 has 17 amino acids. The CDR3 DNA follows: TGTGCCAGCAGCCAGGCCGGGACAGCTAATAGCAATCAGCCCCAGCATTTT. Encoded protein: CASSQAGTANSNQPQHF.

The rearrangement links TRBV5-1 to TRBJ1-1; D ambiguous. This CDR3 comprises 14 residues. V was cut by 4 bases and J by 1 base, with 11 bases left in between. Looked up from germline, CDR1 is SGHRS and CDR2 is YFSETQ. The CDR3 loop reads CASSGGAGNTEAFF. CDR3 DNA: TGCGCCAGCAGCGGCGGTGCTGGGAACACTGAAGCTTTCTTT.

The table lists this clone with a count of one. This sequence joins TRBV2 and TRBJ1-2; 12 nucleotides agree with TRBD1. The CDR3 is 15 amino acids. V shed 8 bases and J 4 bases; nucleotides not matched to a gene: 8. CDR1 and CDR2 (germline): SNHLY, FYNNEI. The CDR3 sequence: CASDGDRGLFYGYTF. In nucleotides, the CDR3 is TGTGCCAGCGATGGGGACAGGGGGCTTTTCTATGGCTACACCTTC.

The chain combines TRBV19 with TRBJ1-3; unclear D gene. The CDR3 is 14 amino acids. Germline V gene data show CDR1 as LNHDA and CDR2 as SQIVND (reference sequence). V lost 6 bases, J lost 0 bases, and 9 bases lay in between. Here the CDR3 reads CASRALSSGNTIYF. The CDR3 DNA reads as TGTGCCAGTAGGGCACTAAGCTCTGGAAACACCATATATTTT.

Here the CDR3 reads CASSSRTGWNSPLHF. The CDR3, as DNA: TGTGCCAGCAGTAGCCGGACAGGGTGGAATTCACCCCTCCACTTT. This rearrangement joins TRBV28 to TRBJ1-6, with TRBD1 matching over 8 bases. Looked up from germline, CDR1 is MDHEN and CDR2 is SYDVKM. CDR3 length equals 15 residues. V gave up 5 bases and J gave up 7 bases; unmatched junction bases: 7. The full variable domain, its missing parts supplied by reference TRBV28 and TRBJ1-6, is DVKVTQSSRYLVKRTGEKVFLECVQDMDHENMFWYRQDPGLGLRLIYFSYDVKMKEKGDIPEGYSVSREKKERFSLILESASTNQTSMYLCASSSRTGWNSPLHFGNGTRLTVT.

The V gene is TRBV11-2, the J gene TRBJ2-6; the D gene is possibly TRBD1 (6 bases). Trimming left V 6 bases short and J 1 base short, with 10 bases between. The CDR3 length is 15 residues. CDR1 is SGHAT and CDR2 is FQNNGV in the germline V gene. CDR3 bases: TGTGCCAGCAGACCCAGGGGATCTGGGGCCAACGTCCTGACTTTC. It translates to CASRPRGSGANVLTF.

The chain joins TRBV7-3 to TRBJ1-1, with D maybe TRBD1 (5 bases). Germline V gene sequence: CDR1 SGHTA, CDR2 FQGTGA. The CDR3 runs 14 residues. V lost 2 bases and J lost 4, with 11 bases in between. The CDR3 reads CASSLLPGSTEAFF. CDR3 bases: TGTGCCAGCAGCTTACTACCAGGGTCCACTGAAGCTTTCTTT.

This CDR3 is CASSTRQGEAFF. As DNA, the CDR3 is TGTGCCAGCAGCACCAGACAGGGCGAAGCTTTCTTT. The gene calls are TRBV13 and TRBJ1-1; 7 bases agree with TRBD1. V lost 5 bases, J lost 8 bases, and 5 bases stayed unmatched. CDR1 is PRHDT, CDR2 FYEKMQ, per germline (reference sequence). The CDR3 is made up of 12 amino acids.

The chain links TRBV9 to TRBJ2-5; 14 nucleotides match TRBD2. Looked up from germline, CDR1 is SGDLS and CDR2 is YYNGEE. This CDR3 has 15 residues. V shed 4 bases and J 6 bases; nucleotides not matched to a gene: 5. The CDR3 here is CASSPWTSGGKTQYF. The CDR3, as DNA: TGTGCCAGCAGCCCGTGGACTAGCGGGGGGAAGACCCAGTACTTC.

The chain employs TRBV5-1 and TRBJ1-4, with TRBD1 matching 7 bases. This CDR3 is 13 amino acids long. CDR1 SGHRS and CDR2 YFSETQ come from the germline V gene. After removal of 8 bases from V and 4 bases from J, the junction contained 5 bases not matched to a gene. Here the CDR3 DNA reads TGCGCCAGTTCCCGACAGGGTAATGAAAAACTGTTTTTT. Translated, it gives CASSRQGNEKLFF.